This TCR beta chain was sequenced for a study of cytomegalovirus exposure and HLA in healthy donors. This clone has just one count. Its matching antigen is unknown. Study results and limitations: Listed as cytomegalovirus-associated were 150 or so TCR beta chains. In an earlier analysis, most TCR beta V segments were productive about 87% or about 30% of the time.

Trimming took 5 bases from V and 1 from J; bases not matched to a gene: 7. CDR1 and CDR2 (germline): SEHNR, FQNEAQ (reference sequence). This CDR3 is built from 15 residues. This PCR relied on a set of 60 Vbeta primers and 13 Jbeta primers. Libraries were prepared by immunoSEQ multiplex PCR; TCRdb keeps only in-frame clonotypes and omits some of them. The sample consists of roughly 150,000 clones, about 85% of them appearing once. Sequences were obtained from PBMCs. This receptor was taken from a middle-aged man in good health and CMV-seropositive. The V gene is TRBV7-9, the J gene TRBJ1-1; the match to TRBD1 covers 7 bases. Here the CDR3 reads CASSRRQGGNTEAFF. The CDR3 nucleotides are TGTGCCAGCAGCCGTAGACAGGGAGGGAACACTGAAGCTTTCTTT. Full variable domain (remainder filled in from reference TRBV7-9 and TRBJ1-1): DTGVSQNPRHKITKRGQNVTFRCDPISEHNRLYWYRQTLGQGPEFLTYFQNEAQLEKSRLLSDRFSAERPKGSFSTLEIQRTEQGDSAMYLCASSRRQGGNTEAFFGQGTRLTVV.